This entry lists 30 T cell receptor beta chains sequenced from one sample in a study of cytomegalovirus exposure and HLA in healthy donors. The PCR contained 60 Vbeta and 13 Jbeta primers. Sequencing was performed with immunoSEQ multiplex PCR; in TCRdb, only in-frame clones are kept and a portion is missing. Of 150,000 to 200,000 clones listed, nearly 70% were seen once; the top ten hold roughly a tenth. The sample taken for sequencing was PBMCs. The receptors come from a man aged 25 to 40 in good health and CMV-seropositive.

Concerning this clone: One junction end does not reproduce the germline sequence, and a read error may be involved. Other DNA sequences in the same sample also yield this CDR3. The chain recombines TRBV27 with TRBJ1-4; D is perhaps TRBD1 (6 bases). The CDR3 contains 15 residues. CDR1 MNHEY and CDR2 SMNVEV come from the germline V gene (reference sequence). The CDR3 sequence: CASSLLVGANEKLFF. In DNA form, the CDR3 reads TGTGCCAGCAGTTTATTGGTGGGGGCGAATGAAAAATTGTTTTTT.

This chain joins TRBV25-1 and TRBJ1-5; no clear D gene. CDR3 length: 13 amino acids. V shed 2 bases and J shed 9 bases, with 11 bases lying between them. Germline CDR1 is MGHDK and CDR2 is SYGVNS. CDR3: CASSERDDAPQHF. The DNA for the CDR3 is TGTGCCAGCAGTGAACGGGATGACGCGCCCCAGCATTTT.

This clone came up a few times. The genes are TRBV5-6 and TRBJ1-3; D not certain. CDR1 is SGHDT, CDR2 YYEEEE, per germline. The CDR3 loop spans 14 amino acids. V lost 4 bases and J lost 0, with 8 bases in between. DNA for the CDR3: TGTGCCAGCAGCAGTATCGGCTCTGGAAACACCATATATTTT. Its translation: CASSSIGSGNTIYF.

The CDR3 DNA reads TGTGCCAGCAGTGATTTAGGGGGCCCTGAATACGAGCAGTACTTC. Protein: CASSDLGGPEYEQYF. The chain couples TRBV6-1 to TRBJ2-7, with 7 nucleotides matching TRBD1. This CDR3 contains 15 residues. V was pared by 3 bases and J by 4 bases, with 9 bases of the junction left unmatched. CDR1 is MNHNS and CDR2 is SASEGT in the germline V gene.

About this clone: The junction shows a germline mismatch at one end, possibly a read error. The genes are TRBV7-2 and TRBJ1-1, with 7 bases identical to TRBD1. The CDR3 runs 15 residues. Per the germline V gene, CDR1 is SGHTA and CDR2 is FQGNSA. Here the CDR3 DNA reads TGTGCCAGCAGCTTTGTACAGGGGTTGAACACTAAAGCTTTCTTT. This sequence encodes CASSFVQGLNTKAFF.

In this sample, this clone turned up a few times. The CDR3 nucleotides read TGTGCCATCAGTCCCTCCTCGGGGGATTGGACCGGGGAGCTGTTTTTT. Protein: CAISPSSGDWTGELFF. This chain uses TRBV10-3 with TRBJ2-2; maybe TRBD2 (6 bases). V gave up 5 bases and J gave up 5 bases, with 18 bases separating them. The CDR3 consists of 16 residues. The germline V gene has CDR1 ENHRY and CDR2 SYGVKD.

The chain carries TRBV6-1 and TRBJ1-1; the D is unclear. The V gene lost 11 bases and the J gene lost 0 bases, with 19 bases spanning the gap. The CDR3 runs 15 residues. CDR1 and CDR2 (germline): MNHNS, SASEGT. The CDR3 DNA is TGTGCCGTAAAGAGTACAGACTACATGAACACTGAAGCTTTCTTT. This sequence encodes CAVKSTDYMNTEAFF.

The chain links TRBV6-5 to TRBJ1-2; D is uncertain. The germline gives CDR1 MNHEY, CDR2 SVGAGI. The CDR3 loop spans 13 amino acids. The V end lost 4 bases, the J end lost 2 bases, and 8 bases lay between the germline ends. CDR3 DNA: TGTGCCAGCAGTTTACAGATGAACTATGGCTACACCTTC. Protein sequence: CASSLQMNYGYTF.

This rearrangement joins TRBV6-1 to TRBJ1-5, with 7 bases matching TRBD1. From germline, CDR1 is MNHNS and CDR2 SASEGT. Trimming took 7 bases from V and 0 from J; bases not matched to a gene: 6. The CDR3 runs to 15 residues. CDR3 nucleotides: TGTGCCAGCACCTCGGACAGGTATAGCAATCAGCCCCAGCATTTT. Protein product: CASTSDRYSNQPQHF.

CDR3 region: CASSPGLAPTYEQYF. CDR3 coding DNA: TGTGCCAGCAGTCCCGGACTAGCGCCCACCTACGAGCAGTACTTC. V is TRBV27 and J is TRBJ2-7; 9 bases agree with TRBD2. Germline loops: CDR1 MNHEY, CDR2 SMNVEV (reference sequence). The CDR3 sequence is 15 residues long. Losses at the gene ends were 5 bases for V and 2 bases for J; bases not matched to a gene: 7.

The chain links TRBV19 to TRBJ1-1; 11 nucleotides line up with TRBD1. This CDR3 has 18 residues. Germline CDR1 LNHDA, CDR2 SQIVND (reference sequence). V shed 1 base and J 4 bases; nucleotides not matched to a gene: 11. This chain's CDR3 is CASSIGLGQGVLGTEAFF. CDR3 DNA sequence: TGTGCCAGTAGTATAGGTTTGGGACAGGGGGTATTGGGCACTGAAGCTTTCTTT.

Here the CDR3 reads CASSYDRGDNYGYTF. The CDR3 DNA is TGTGCCAGCAGTTACGACAGGGGAGATAACTATGGCTACACCTTC. The chain combines TRBV6-5 with TRBJ1-2; TRBD1 aligns across 8 bases. The V gene end was trimmed by 2 bases and the J gene end by 1 base; junction bases not matched to a gene: 3. The germline V gene encodes CDR1 MNHEY and CDR2 SVGAGI. The CDR3 contains 15 residues.

This clone has just a few counts. This rearrangement joins TRBV29-1 to TRBJ2-7; D may be TRBD2 (6 bases). The CDR3 totals 13 residues. Trimming removed 7 bases at V and 7 bases at J, with 20 bases between. Germline V gene sequence: CDR1 SQVTM, CDR2 ANQGSEA. CDR3 sequence reads: CSAVLAERGEQYF. The CDR3 nucleotides read TGCAGCGCCGTATTAGCGGAGAGAGGAGAGCAGTACTTC.

This clone was recorded only once. The chain recombines TRBV5-6 with TRBJ2-7; no reliable D call. This CDR3 contains 11 residues. Germline CDR1 is SGHDT and CDR2 is YYEEEE. Trimming shortened V by 4 bases and J by 6 bases, and 8 bases separated the two germline ends. In DNA, the CDR3 is TGTGCCAGCAGCGCTGCAGGCGAGCAGTACTTC. Translating gives CASSAAGEQYF.

The chain uses TRBV7-9 and TRBJ2-7; a weak D match, TRBD2 (6 bases). This CDR3 contains 15 residues. Trimming removed 0 bases from V and 7 bases from J, with 16 bases in between. Germline V gives CDR1 SEHNR, CDR2 FQNEAQ (reference sequence). DNA of the CDR3: TGTGCCAGCAGCTTAGCGCGGGGTGACTACGGGGAGCAGTACTTC. Translating it yields CASSLARGDYGEQYF.

This clone appeared a few times. This chain joins TRBV5-1 and TRBJ1-1; TRBD1 agrees at 7 bases. CDR3 length: 13 residues. Germline assignment: CDR1 SGHRS and CDR2 YFSETQ. J gave up 9 bases and V 4 bases, and 9 bases lay outside the gene matches. CDR3 in DNA: TGCGCCAGCAGCGACGGGACAGCGATTAAAGCTTTCTTT. It translates to CASSDGTAIKAFF. Together with reference TRBV5-1 and TRBJ1-1, the CDR3 gives the full variable domain: KAGVTQTPRYLIKTRGQQVTLSCSPISGHRSVSWYQQTPGQGLQFLFEYFSETQRNKGNFPGRFSGRQFSNSRSEMNVSTLELGDSALYLCASSDGTAIKAFFGQGTRLTVV.

There are a few counts of this clone. V gene TRBV11-2 combines with J gene TRBJ2-7; no firm D call. Germline CDR1 and CDR2: SGHAT and FQNNGV. The V end was cut by 2 bases, the J end by 6 bases, with 8 bases between. CDR3 size: 12 residues. CDR3 DNA sequence: TGTGCCAGCAGCTTACCGCTAGGCGAGCAGTACTTC. Amino acid sequence: CASSLPLGEQYF.

This clone came up a few times. This chain uses TRBV9 with TRBJ2-1; D is unresolved. V lost 3 bases to trimming and J lost 0 bases, with 13 bases between them. Germline loops: CDR1 SGDLS, CDR2 YYNGEE. This CDR3 region has 16 residues. CDR3 protein: CASSASIISSYNEQFF. CDR3 nucleotides: TGTGCCAGCAGCGCCTCGATAATTAGCTCCTACAATGAGCAGTTCTTC.

J is TRBJ1-1 and V is TRBV11-2; D is undetermined. The germline gives CDR1 SGHAT, CDR2 FQNNGV. This CDR3 is built from 14 residues. V shed 1 base and J shed 1 base, with 7 bases lying between them. CDR3 nucleotide sequence: TGTGCCAGCAGCTTAGGAGGATGGAACACTGAAGCTTTCTTT. Residues: CASSLGGWNTEAFF.

The genes are TRBV28 and TRBJ1-1; 7 bases match TRBD1. This CDR3 comprises 14 residues. With 2 bases clipped from V and 5 bases from J, the junction kept 5 bases outside the gene matches. In germline, CDR1 is MDHEN, CDR2 SYDVKM. CDR3 sequence: CASSLTGEVTEAFF. CDR3 sequence (DNA): TGTGCCAGCAGTTTAACAGGGGAAGTAACTGAAGCTTTCTTT. The variable domain in full, with the rest retrieved from reference TRBV28 and TRBJ1-1, is DVKVTQSSRYLVKRTGEKVFLECVQDMDHENMFWYRQDPGLGLRLIYFSYDVKMKEKGDIPEGYSVSREKKERFSLILESASTNQTSMYLCASSLTGEVTEAFFGQGTRLTVV.

The chain combines TRBV5-5 with TRBJ2-3; TRBD2 matches 7 bases. Germline values: CDR1 SGHKS, CDR2 YYEKEE (reference sequence). J gave up 4 bases and V 2 bases, and 1 base lay outside the gene matches. The CDR3 runs 13 residues. The CDR3 is CASSFREADTQYF. In DNA form, the CDR3 reads TGTGCCAGCAGCTTCCGGGAGGCAGATACGCAGTATTTT.

This clone was observed a single time. DNA for the CDR3: TGTGCCAGCAGCTTGCAGGGGGACTCCTATAATTCACCCCTCCACTTT. As protein: CASSLQGDSYNSPLHF. V is TRBV11-2 and J is TRBJ1-6; 7 positions agree with TRBD1. This CDR3 has 16 amino acids. V shed 3 bases, J shed 0 bases, and the junction held 2 bases outside the gene matches. CDR1 is SGHAT, CDR2 FQNNGV, per germline.

A few counts support this clone. The chain recombines TRBV11-1 with TRBJ2-7, with D perhaps matching TRBD2 (6 bases). The CDR3 runs 15 residues. Trimming cost V 0 bases and J 6 bases, with 15 bases left between them. CDR1 is SGHAT, CDR2 FQDESV, per germline (reference sequence). The CDR3 spells CASSLAIGGPSEQYF. The CDR3 DNA follows: TGTGCCAGCAGCTTAGCTATAGGAGGGCCCTCCGAGCAGTACTTC.

V usage is TRBV27 and J usage is TRBJ2-4; D perhaps matches TRBD2 (5 bases). Germline assignment: CDR1 MNHEY and CDR2 SMNVEV (reference sequence). The V and J ends lost 7 bases and 1 base respectively, with 11 bases between them. CDR3 length: 14 amino acids. In nucleotides, the CDR3 is TGTGCCAGCACCGGGAACTCCGCCAAAAACATTCAGTACTTC. This encodes CASTGNSAKNIQYF.

V and J are TRBV5-1 and TRBJ2-3; perhaps TRBD1 as D (6 bases). The ends were cut back, 4 bases at V and 0 bases at J, with 18 bases in the middle. Germline V gives CDR1 SGHRS, CDR2 YFSETQ. CDR3 length: 17 amino acids. CDR3 loop: CASSGALLGGSTDTQYF. As DNA, the CDR3 is TGCGCCAGCAGCGGGGCACTACTAGGGGGAAGCACAGATACGCAGTATTTT.

Only a few counts were recorded for this clone. This chain joins TRBV9 and TRBJ2-7; D unresolved. The CDR3 length is 13 residues. Deletions cut 0 bases from V and 2 bases from J, with 6 bases between. Germline values: CDR1 SGDLS, CDR2 YYNGEE. CDR3 region: CASSVAAAYEQYF. As DNA, the CDR3 is TGTGCCAGCAGCGTAGCGGCGGCCTACGAGCAGTACTTC.

The rearrangement uses TRBV5-1 and TRBJ2-7, with 7 bases aligning to TRBD1. Germline CDR1 and CDR2: SGHRS and YFSETQ. The CDR3 covers 13 residues. Trimming cost V 3 bases and J 9 bases; bases outside gene matches: 9. The CDR3 spells CASSSREGGRQYF. The CDR3 DNA is TGCGCCAGCAGCTCACGAGAAGGGGGCCGGCAGTACTTC.

The chain is built from TRBV19 and TRBJ2-1; TRBD2 agrees at 10 bases. Looked up from germline, CDR1 is LNHDA and CDR2 is SQIVND (reference sequence). V shed 7 bases, J shed 5 bases, and the junction held 32 bases outside the gene matches. The CDR3 totals 23 residues. The CDR3 DNA follows: TGTGCCAGTATCTGGACCCACAAGAAAATAGCGGGAGGAGGGTCGCAAGCTCACAATGAGCAGTTCTTC. Translated, it gives CASIWTHKKIAGGGSQAHNEQFF.

The chain recombines TRBV27 with TRBJ1-2; 8 nucleotides line up with TRBD1. Unmatched junction bases numbered 14, after V lost 0 bases and J lost 8 bases. The CDR3 consists of 17 residues. Per germline, CDR1 MNHEY and CDR2 SMNVEV (reference sequence). This chain's CDR3 is CASSLSSGSGGAFGYTF. The DNA of the CDR3 is TGTGCCAGCAGTTTATCCTCAGGCTCAGGGGGCGCTTTCGGCTACACCTTC.

This clone was seen only a few times. J is TRBJ1-1 and V is TRBV5-1; tentative D call: TRBD1 (6 bases). Germline V CDR1 and CDR2: SGHRS, YFSETQ. The CDR3 is 14 amino acids. Trimming shortened V by 4 bases and J by 1 base, and 11 bases separated the two germline ends. The CDR3 nucleotides are TGCGCCAGCAGCCTCCAACAGGGGAACACTGAAGCTTTCTTT. Protein product: CASSLQQGNTEAFF.